The 3 T cell receptor beta chains below were found in one sample sequenced in a study of identical twins. TCRdb itself ran the 5' RACE reads through MiXCR, one entry per CDR3 protein. This table holds under 800,000 distinct CDR3 sequences, 21% found once. This same sample was also part of a study on T cells expressing NK-cell markers.

Specimen: PBMCs. The receptor source for this set is a woman aged 18-29 years in good health.

The V call is TRBV28, the J call TRBJ2-7; weak D call: TRBD1 (5 bases). Germline V lookup: CDR1 MDHEN, CDR2 SYDVKM. V was pared by 2 bases and J by 5 bases, with 13 bases between. The CDR3 loop spans 14 amino acids. Here the CDR3 DNA reads TGTGCCAGCAGTTTAGGCAGGGAAGTCGACGAGCAGTACTTC. Its protein is CASSLGREVDEQYF.

This clonotype was counted between two and nine times. The rearrangement joins TRBV7-8 to TRBJ2-1; D tentatively reads TRBD1 or TRBD2 (5 bases each). Germline CDR1 reads SGHVS; CDR2 reads FQNEAQ. The ends were cut back, 8 bases at V and 3 bases at J, with 11 bases in the middle. This CDR3 spans 13 amino acids. The CDR3 nucleotides read TGTGCCAGCCGGCCGGGGCACTACAATGAGCAGTTCTTC. It codes for CASRPGHYNEQFF.

The sample holds a few counts of this clonotype. This chain joins TRBV12-3 or TRBV12-4 and TRBJ2-7; TRBD2 matches at 8 bases. This CDR3 spans 14 amino acids. Trimming took 0 bases from V and 3 from J; bases not matched to a gene: 1. This CDR3 is CASSLAGGVYEQYF. CDR3 in DNA: TGTGCCAGCAGTTTAGCCGGGGGGGTCTACGAGCAGTACTTC.